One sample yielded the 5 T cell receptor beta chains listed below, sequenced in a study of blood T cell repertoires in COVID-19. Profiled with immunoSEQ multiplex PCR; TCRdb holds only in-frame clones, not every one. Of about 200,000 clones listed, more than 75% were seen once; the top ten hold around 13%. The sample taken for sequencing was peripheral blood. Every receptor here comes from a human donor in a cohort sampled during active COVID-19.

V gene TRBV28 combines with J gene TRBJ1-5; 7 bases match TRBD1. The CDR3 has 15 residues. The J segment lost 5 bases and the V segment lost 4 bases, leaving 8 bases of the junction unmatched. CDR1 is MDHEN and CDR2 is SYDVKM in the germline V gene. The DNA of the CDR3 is TGTGCCAGCAGTTCCGGGACAGCGACCGATCAGCCCCAGCATTTT. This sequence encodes CASSSGTATDQPQHF. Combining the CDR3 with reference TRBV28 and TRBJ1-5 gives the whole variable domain DVKVTQSSRYLVKRTGEKVFLECVQDMDHENMFWYRQDPGLGLRLIYFSYDVKMKEKGDIPEGYSVSREKKERFSLILESASTNQTSMYLCASSSGTATDQPQHFGDGTRLSIL.

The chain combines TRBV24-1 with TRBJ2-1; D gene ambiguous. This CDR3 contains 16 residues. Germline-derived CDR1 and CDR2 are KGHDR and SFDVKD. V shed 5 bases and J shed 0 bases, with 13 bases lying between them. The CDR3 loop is CATSVAVSSSYNEQFF. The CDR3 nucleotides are TGTGCCACCAGTGTGGCCGTTAGCAGCTCCTACAATGAGCAGTTCTTC.

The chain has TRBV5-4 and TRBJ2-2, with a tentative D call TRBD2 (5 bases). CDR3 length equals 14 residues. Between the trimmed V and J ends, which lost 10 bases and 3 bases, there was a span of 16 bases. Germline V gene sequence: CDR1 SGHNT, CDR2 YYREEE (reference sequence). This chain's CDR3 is CACSREGYTGELFF. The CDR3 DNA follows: TGTGCCTGCTCCCGAGAGGGATACACCGGGGAGCTGTTTTTT.

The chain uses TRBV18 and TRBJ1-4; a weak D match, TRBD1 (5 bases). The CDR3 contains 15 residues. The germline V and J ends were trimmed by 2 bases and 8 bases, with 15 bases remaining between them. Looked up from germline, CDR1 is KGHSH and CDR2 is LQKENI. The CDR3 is CASSPRTAGGEKLFF. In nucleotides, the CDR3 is TGTGCCAGCTCACCAAGGACGGCCGGGGGGGAAAAACTGTTTTTT.

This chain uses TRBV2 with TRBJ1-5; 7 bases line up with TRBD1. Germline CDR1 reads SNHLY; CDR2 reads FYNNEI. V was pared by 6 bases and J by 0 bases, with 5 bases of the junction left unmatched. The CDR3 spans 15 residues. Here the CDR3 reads CASSAQGSSNQPQHF. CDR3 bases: TGTGCCAGCAGCGCACAGGGGTCTAGCAATCAGCCCCAGCATTTT.